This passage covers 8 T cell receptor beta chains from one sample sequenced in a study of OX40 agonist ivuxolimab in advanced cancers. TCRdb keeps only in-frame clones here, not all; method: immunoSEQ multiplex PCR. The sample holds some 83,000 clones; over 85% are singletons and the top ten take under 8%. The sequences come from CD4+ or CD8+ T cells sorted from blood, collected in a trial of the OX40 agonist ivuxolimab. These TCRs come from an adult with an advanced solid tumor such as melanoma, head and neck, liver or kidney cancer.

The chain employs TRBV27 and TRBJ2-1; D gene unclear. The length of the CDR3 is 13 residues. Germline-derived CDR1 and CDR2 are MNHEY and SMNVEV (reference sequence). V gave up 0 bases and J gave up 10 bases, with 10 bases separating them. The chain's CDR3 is CASSLSEKVEQFF. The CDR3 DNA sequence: TGTGCCAGCAGTTTATCGGAAAAAGTCGAGCAGTTCTTC.

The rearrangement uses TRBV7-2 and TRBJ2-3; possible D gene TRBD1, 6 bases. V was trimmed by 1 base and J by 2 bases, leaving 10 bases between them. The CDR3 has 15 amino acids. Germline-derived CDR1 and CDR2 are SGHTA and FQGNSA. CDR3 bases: TGTGCCAGCAGCTTAGTGGGGGACAACACAGATACGCAGTATTTT. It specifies CASSLVGDNTDTQYF.

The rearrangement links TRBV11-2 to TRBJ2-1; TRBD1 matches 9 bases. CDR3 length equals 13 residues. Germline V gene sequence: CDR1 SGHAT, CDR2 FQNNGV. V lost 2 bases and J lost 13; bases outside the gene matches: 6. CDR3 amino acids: CASSLYRDRVQFF. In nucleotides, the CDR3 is TGTGCCAGCAGCTTATATCGGGACAGGGTTCAGTTCTTC.

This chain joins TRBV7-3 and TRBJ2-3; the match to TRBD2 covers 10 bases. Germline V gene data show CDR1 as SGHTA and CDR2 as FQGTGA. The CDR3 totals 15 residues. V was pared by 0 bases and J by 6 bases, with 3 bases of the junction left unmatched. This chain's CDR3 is CASSLTSGRGDTQYF. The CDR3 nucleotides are TGTGCCAGCAGCTTAACCAGCGGGAGGGGCGATACGCAGTATTTT.

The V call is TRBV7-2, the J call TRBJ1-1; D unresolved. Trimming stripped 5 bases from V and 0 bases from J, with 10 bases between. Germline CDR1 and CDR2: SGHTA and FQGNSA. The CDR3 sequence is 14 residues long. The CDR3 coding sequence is TGTGCCAGCAGCCATGGACTGTTGAACACTGAAGCTTTCTTT. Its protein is CASSHGLLNTEAFF.

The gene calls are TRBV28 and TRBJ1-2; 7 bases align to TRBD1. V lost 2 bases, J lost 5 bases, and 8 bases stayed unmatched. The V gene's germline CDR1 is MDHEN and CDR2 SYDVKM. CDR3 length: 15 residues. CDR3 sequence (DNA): TGTGCCAGCAGTTTACCCCCGACAGGGTTGTATGGCTACACCTTC. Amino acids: CASSLPPTGLYGYTF.

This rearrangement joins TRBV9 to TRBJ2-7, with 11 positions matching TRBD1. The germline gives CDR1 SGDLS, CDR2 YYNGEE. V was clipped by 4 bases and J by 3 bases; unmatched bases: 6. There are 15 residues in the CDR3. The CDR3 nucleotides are TGTGCCAGCAGCCTCGGACAGGGGGCCTTCTACGAGCAGTACTTC. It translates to CASSLGQGAFYEQYF.

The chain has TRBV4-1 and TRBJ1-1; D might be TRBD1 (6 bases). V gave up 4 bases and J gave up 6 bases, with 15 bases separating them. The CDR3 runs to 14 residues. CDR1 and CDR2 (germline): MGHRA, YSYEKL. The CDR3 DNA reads TGCGCCAGCAGCCCAGAATCAGGGGTGCCTGAAGCTTTCTTT. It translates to CASSPESGVPEAFF.